Reported below is one TCR beta chain. Antigen unknown. The data were produced by immunoSEQ multiplex PCR, yet TCRdb's version contains in-frame clones alone and is incomplete. The sample has 100,000 to 150,000 clones, 80% to 90% seen once; the top ten hold 6.9%. The germline gives CDR1 KGHSH, CDR2 LQKENI. The V end lost 5 bases, the J end lost 1 base, and 8 bases lay between the germline ends. This CDR3 contains 13 residues. It was focal radiation plus CTLA-4 blockade with ipilimumab that patients with chemo-refractory metastatic non-small-cell lung cancer received. This specimen belongs to a study of radiotherapy plus CTLA-4 blockade in lung cancer. Study-level information: Among patients, over 15% showed objective responses, and around 30% had disease control. Points from the study as a whole: Radiotherapy plus ipilimumab was followed by expansion in blood of tumor-derived TCR clones. Response was reportedly best predicted by early blood T cell clone dynamics, with interferon-beta.

This sequence was found in a human donor with non-small cell lung cancer that progressed on radiotherapy plus ipilimumab. V and J are TRBV18 and TRBJ2-5, with D hard to call. Material: peripheral blood, obtained from a patient treated with radiotherapy plus ipilimumab. As DNA, the CDR3 is TGTGCCAGCTCATCGGACCGCCAAGAGACCCAGTACTTC. Amino acids: CASSSDRQETQYF.